The 28 T cell receptor beta chains listed next were all sequenced from one sample in a study of blood T cell repertoires in COVID-19. Profiling relied on immunoSEQ multiplex PCR, and the TCRdb table lists in-frame clones only, not all of them. The table lists hundreds of thousands of clones, around 89% of them singletons. The sample taken for sequencing was PBMCs or T cells enriched from blood (not recorded which). Receptor source: a woman in her twenties or thirties who had recovered from COVID-19.

The count of this clone is one. The chain employs TRBV10-3 and TRBJ2-1, with a weak D call TRBD2 (6 bases). The CDR3 extends over 15 amino acids. The germline V gene has CDR1 ENHRY and CDR2 SYGVKD. V lost 4 bases and J lost 4, with 14 bases in between. The CDR3 protein is CAISGRGLQYNEQFF. Written as DNA, the CDR3 is TGTGCCATCAGTGGGAGGGGACTCCAGTACAATGAGCAGTTCTTC.

This chain joins TRBV5-1 and TRBJ2-2; 11 positions match TRBD2. V lost 3 bases and J lost 0; bases outside the gene matches: 4. Germline V gene lookup returns CDR1 SGHRS and CDR2 YFSETQ. This CDR3 region has 17 residues. DNA for the CDR3: TGCGCCAGCAGCTCGGTTAGCGGGAGGGCGAACACCGGGGAGCTGTTTTTT. It encodes CASSSVSGRANTGELFF.

The chain has TRBV3-1 (or the pseudogene TRBV3-2) and TRBJ1-2; D remains ambiguous. Trimming shortened V by 4 bases and J by 3 bases, and 12 bases separated the two germline ends. Germline CDR1 reads LGHDT; CDR2 reads YNNKEL (reference sequence). This CDR3 region has 14 residues. The chain's CDR3 is CASSPRAADYGYTF. The CDR3 bases are TGTGCCAGCAGCCCTCGCGCGGCCGACTATGGCTACACCTTC.

The V gene is TRBV19, the J gene TRBJ2-2; TRBD1 matches 9 bases. Germline V gene lookup returns CDR1 LNHDA and CDR2 SQIVND (reference sequence). After removal of 7 bases from V and 7 bases from J, the junction contained 7 bases not matched to a gene. This CDR3 has 14 residues. The CDR3 loop is CASTRQGVGGELFF. In DNA, the CDR3 is TGTGCCAGTACCCGACAGGGGGTCGGCGGGGAGCTGTTTTTT.

This chain joins TRBV29-1 and TRBJ2-1; a possible D gene is TRBD2 (6 bases). The CDR3 runs to 14 residues. The V and J ends lost 2 bases and 6 bases respectively, with 14 bases between them. Germline-derived CDR1 and CDR2 are SQVTM and ANQGSEA. CDR3 region: CSVETLGGVNEQFF. The CDR3 DNA reads as TGCAGCGTTGAAACGCTAGGAGGGGTCAATGAGCAGTTCTTC.

In this sample, this clone turned up once. J is TRBJ2-2 and V is TRBV19; D might be TRBD2 (6 bases). Germline V gene sequence: CDR1 LNHDA, CDR2 SQIVND (reference sequence). The length of the CDR3 is 17 residues. Trimming stripped 7 bases from V and 4 bases from J, with 22 bases between. The CDR3 sequence is CASTRPGEVGGTGELFF. The DNA of the CDR3 is TGTGCCAGTACTAGACCGGGGGAGGTTGGAGGCACCGGGGAGCTGTTTTTT.

This chain joins TRBV15 and TRBJ1-1, with 7 bases identical to TRBD1. Per the germline V gene, CDR1 is LNHNV and CDR2 is YYDKDF (reference sequence). The CDR3 is 15 residues long. The trim removed 6 bases at V and 1 base at J, leaving 8 bases unmatched. CDR3 loop: CATRRRGTENTEAFF. The CDR3 nucleotides are TGTGCCACCAGACGCCGTGGGACAGAGAACACTGAAGCTTTCTTT.

The chain recombines TRBV29-1 with TRBJ1-2; D gene ambiguous. Looked up from germline, CDR1 is SQVTM and CDR2 is ANQGSEA. Trimming stripped 2 bases from V and 2 bases from J, with 3 bases between. This CDR3 region has 11 residues. CDR3 region: CSVEINYGYTF. The CDR3 nucleotides read TGCAGCGTTGAAATAAACTATGGCTACACCTTC.

This rearrangement joins TRBV10-3 to TRBJ1-1; weak D call: TRBD1 (6 bases). Trimming pared 1 base from V and 1 base from J, leaving 19 bases between. Germline values: CDR1 ENHRY, CDR2 SYGVKD. The CDR3 covers 18 residues. CDR3 sequence: CAISELGSKGGRNTEAFF. In DNA, the CDR3 is TGTGCCATCAGTGAGTTAGGTTCTAAGGGGGGGAGGAACACTGAAGCTTTCTTT.

The chain is built from TRBV9 and TRBJ1-6, with D possibly matching TRBD1 (6 bases). The germline gives CDR1 SGDLS, CDR2 YYNGEE. The CDR3 runs to 16 residues. The ends were cut back, 3 bases at V and 1 base at J, with 11 bases in the middle. This chain's CDR3 is CASSDRGGSYNSPLHF. CDR3 bases: TGTGCCAGCAGCGACCGAGGGGGATCCTATAATTCACCCCTCCACTTT.

The chain carries TRBV7-2 and TRBJ2-1, with D perhaps matching TRBD2 (5 bases). This CDR3 is built from 16 residues. CDR1 is SGHTA and CDR2 is FQGNSA in the germline V gene. V was cut by 1 base and J by 4 bases, with 14 bases left in between. In nucleotides, the CDR3 is TGTGCCAGCAGCTTAGTGTACTCCGGGAAATACAATGAGCAGTTCTTC. Protein: CASSLVYSGKYNEQFF.

This clone was recorded only once. This chain connects TRBV5-1 to TRBJ2-7, with D maybe TRBD2 (5 bases). Trimming cost V 2 bases and J 0 bases, with 9 bases left between them. The CDR3 contains 14 residues. CDR1 is SGHRS and CDR2 is YFSETQ in the germline V gene. This CDR3 is CASSLSGSSYEQYF. The CDR3 DNA is TGCGCCAGCAGCTTATCGGGAAGCTCCTACGAGCAGTACTTC. Drawing the rest from reference TRBV5-1 and TRBJ2-7, the complete variable domain is KAGVTQTPRYLIKTRGQQVTLSCSPISGHRSVSWYQQTPGQGLQFLFEYFSETQRNKGNFPGRFSGRQFSNSRSEMNVSTLELGDSALYLCASSLSGSSYEQYFGPGTRLTVT.

The gene calls are TRBV4-2 and TRBJ2-1; 8 nucleotides agree with TRBD2. V shed 0 bases, J shed 6 bases, and the junction held 7 bases outside the gene matches. The CDR3 is 16 residues long. Germline assignment: CDR1 LGHNA and CDR2 YNFKEQ. In DNA, the CDR3 is TGTGCCAGCAGCCAAGATCGAGCGGGAGAGAGCAATGAGCAGTTCTTC. It codes for CASSQDRAGESNEQFF.

The rearrangement links TRBV19 to TRBJ1-1; D perhaps matches TRBD1 (6 bases). V was cut by 7 bases and J by 3 bases, with 24 bases left in between. The length of the CDR3 is 17 residues. Germline CDR1 reads LNHDA; CDR2 reads SQIVND (reference sequence). The CDR3 here is CASTQLGEGGKDTEAFF. CDR3 nucleotide sequence: TGTGCCAGTACCCAATTGGGGGAGGGGGGGAAGGACACTGAAGCTTTCTTT.

The chain carries TRBV12-3 or TRBV12-4 and TRBJ1-4, with a tentative D call TRBD1 (5 bases). The V and J ends lost 3 bases and 16 bases respectively, with 18 bases between them. The CDR3 has 13 residues. CDR3 residues: CASSLNSGRGRFF. CDR3 coding DNA: TGTGCCAGCAGTTTGAACAGTGGGAGGGGTCGGTTTTTT.

On this clone itself: This specimen includes other DNA sequences encoding the same CDR3. The chain has TRBV10-3 and TRBJ2-1; D gene unclear. Germline lookup yields CDR1 ENHRY and CDR2 SYGVKD. Trimming cost V 10 bases and J 5 bases, with 6 bases left between them. This CDR3 region has 10 residues. The CDR3 DNA reads as TGTGCCACCCGGGACAATGAGCAGTTCTTC. The encoded protein is CATRDNEQFF.

This sequence joins TRBV28 and TRBJ1-1, with 7 nucleotides matching TRBD1. Trimming cost V 5 bases and J 5 bases; bases outside gene matches: 5. The CDR3 consists of 13 residues. Germline V gives CDR1 MDHEN, CDR2 SYDVKM. The CDR3 sequence: CASSTGVRTEAFF. CDR3 DNA: TGTGCCAGCAGTACAGGGGTTCGAACTGAAGCTTTCTTT.

CDR3 DNA: TGTGCCAGCAGCTTAACGTTAGCTGAGCAGTTCTTC. Protein sequence: CASSLTLAEQFF. The rearrangement joins TRBV7-3 to TRBJ2-1; no firm D call. Trimming removed 0 bases at V and 9 bases at J, with 6 bases between. CDR3 length: 12 residues. CDR1 and CDR2 (germline): SGHTA, FQGTGA.

This clone was recorded only once. V is TRBV19 and J is TRBJ1-2; weak D call: TRBD1 (5 bases). Germline CDR1 LNHDA, CDR2 SQIVND (reference sequence). The CDR3 has 14 amino acids. V was shortened by 4 bases and J by 10 bases, with 19 bases between the two germline ends. CDR3 region: CASSNVGTGLDYTF. CDR3 nucleotide sequence: TGTGCCAGTAGTAACGTAGGTACAGGTCTGGACTACACCTTC.

This chain uses TRBV4-3 with TRBJ1-2, with D possibly being TRBD1 (6 bases). The V gene's germline CDR1 is LGHNA and CDR2 YSLEER. Trimming pared 4 bases from V and 6 bases from J, leaving 21 bases between. This CDR3 region has 16 residues. The CDR3 DNA sequence: TGCGCCAGCAGCCGGAGAAGCGTCAAGGGGGTTAATGGCTACACCTTC. It encodes CASSRRSVKGVNGYTF.

V and J are TRBV5-1 and TRBJ2-3; 10 positions match TRBD1. Losses at the gene ends were 4 bases for V and 6 bases for J; bases not matched to a gene: 14. The CDR3 is 17 amino acids. Germline-derived CDR1 and CDR2 are SGHRS and YFSETQ. The CDR3 DNA follows: TGCGCCAGCAGCCGGAGGAGCGGACAGGGGGTTCCTGATACGCAGTATTTT. It translates to CASSRRSGQGVPDTQYF.

V usage is TRBV28 and J usage is TRBJ2-2; no clear D gene. Germline V CDR1 and CDR2: MDHEN, SYDVKM. The CDR3 runs to 13 residues. Trimming shortened V by 1 base and J by 5 bases, and 5 bases separated the two germline ends. The CDR3 DNA follows: TGTGCCAGCAGTTTATCTAGGACCGGGGAGCTGTTTTTT. Translated, it gives CASSLSRTGELFF.

Note on this clone: The same CDR3 arises from other DNA sequences in this sample as well. The CDR3 sequence: CASSFSGYGYTF. The CDR3 DNA is TGTGCCAGCAGCTTCTCAGGCTATGGCTACACCTTC. The chain has TRBV28 and TRBJ1-2; D unresolved. From germline, CDR1 is MDHEN and CDR2 SYDVKM. V dropped 6 bases and J dropped 4 bases, with 9 bases sitting between them. The CDR3 runs 12 residues.

This clone was picked up one time. The chain joins TRBV7-2 to TRBJ2-7, with D possibly matching TRBD2 (5 bases). Trimming took off 5 bases at V and 7 bases at J, with 18 bases between the two ends. The CDR3 is made up of 14 amino acids. CDR1 and CDR2 from the germline V gene are SGHTA and FQGNSA. The CDR3 sequence: CASSPLVQRREQYF. The CDR3 DNA reads TGTGCCAGCAGCCCACTAGTACAGCGGCGAGAGCAGTACTTC.

Points on this clone: No DNA is shown, since the ends of the CDR3 on it are uncertain; the CDR3 is the one TCRdb lists. The V and J genes are TRBV29-1 and TRBJ1-1. The CDR3 contains 11 residues when both ends are counted. Germline V gene data show CDR1 as SQVTM and CDR2 as ANQGSEA. The CDR3 loop reads CSVGRGALTFF.

This chain uses TRBV7-3 with TRBJ1-1; tentative D call: TRBD1 (6 bases). The CDR3 totals 13 residues. V shed 4 bases and J shed 8 bases, with 14 bases lying between them. The germline CDR1 and CDR2 sequences are SGHTA and FQGTGA. CDR3 nucleotides: TGTGCCAGCAGCTCCGGGACATATTCCGAAGCTTTCTTT. Its translation: CASSSGTYSEAFF.

The chain has TRBV7-9 and TRBJ1-1; D remains unclear. Trimming took 2 bases from V and 10 from J, leaving 8 bases between them. Germline V CDR1 and CDR2: SEHNR, FQNEAQ (reference sequence). This CDR3 has 11 amino acids. For the CDR3, the DNA is TGTGCCAGCAGCTTATTCGGAGCAGCTTTCTTT. It codes for CASSLFGAAFF.

The chain carries TRBV10-3 and TRBJ1-2; 9 positions agree with TRBD1. With V trimmed by 1 base and J by 8 bases, 2 bases remained unmatched. CDR1 is ENHRY and CDR2 is SYGVKD in the germline V gene. The CDR3 loop spans 13 amino acids. As DNA, the CDR3 is TGTGCCATCAGTGAGTTTACAGGGGGCGGCTACACCTTC. Its translation is CAISEFTGGGYTF.